This record covers a single T cell receptor beta chain. What it recognizes is unknown. These data come from a study of identical twins. After removal of 6 bases from V and 12 bases from J, the junction contained 11 bases not matched to a gene. The CDR3 is 12 amino acids. Germline assignment: CDR1 SQVTM and CDR2 ANQGSEA. General observations from the study: Low generation-probability sequences were in excess among twin-shared out-of-frame alpha sequences. Analyses of zero insertions could be partly confounded by invariant MAIT and iNKT cells.

Via MiXCR, TCRdb re-called the 5' RACE reads, giving one row per CDR3 protein. The sample has roughly 770,000 distinct CDR3 sequences, roughly 18% seen once. This sample was shared with a second study, whose subject was T cells expressing NK-cell markers. That paper notes: The TCR beta repertoires were obtained from sorted CD3+CD56+NKG2C+, CD3+CD56+NKG2C- and CD3+CD56-NKG2C+ T cells.

The V gene is TRBV29-1, the J gene TRBJ2-1, with TRBD1 matching over 7 bases. This receptor was obtained from a woman between 18 and 29 years old in good health. The sample taken for sequencing was PBMCs. The CDR3 here is CSVPTGQVGQFF. The CDR3 nucleotides read TGCAGCGTGCCAACTGGACAGGTAGGGCAGTTCTTC.